This paragraph reports one T cell receptor (beta chain). This CDR3 has 16 amino acids. Libraries were prepared by immunoSEQ multiplex PCR; TCRdb keeps only in-frame clonotypes and omits some of them. The sample yields about 140,000 clones, about 80% seen once. This entry comes from a study of blood T cell repertoires in COVID-19. For the study at large: T cells, B-cell-depleted T cells, or PBMCs supplied cDNA or gDNA.

The sequencing input was peripheral blood. The origin of this receptor is a man aged 50 to 59 with acute or convalescent COVID-19. The V and J genes are TRBV21-1 and TRBJ1-1; TRBD1, the table's D call, was not compared with the DNA. TRBV21-1 is assigned pseudogene status. The CDR3 bases are TGTGCCAGCAGCAAAGCGGATGGGGGCAGTTTCTCTGAAGCTTTCTTT. Translation: CASSKADGGSFSEAFF.